This T cell receptor (beta chain) derives from a study of PD-1 blockade in classical Hodgkin lymphoma (dated by TCRdb to about 2020). With respect to the entire study: The study used CyTOF and TCR beta sequencing to define a peripheral blood immune signature of response to PD-1 blockade in classical Hodgkin lymphoma. Here is what the overall study found, with its caveats: Baseline TCR diversity was reported to be lower in newly diagnosed patients than in healthy donors, and even lower in relapsed/refractory patients. The study covered only a single clinical trial cohort, and the causes of the repertoire differences, possibly disease activity or prior therapy, were still not defined.

Concerning this clone: Its specific antigen is unknown. Nothing much larger sits one base from this clone, and base qualities are not available.

The Qiagen DNeasy kit was used to extract genomic DNA both from unsorted PBMCs and from the negatively selected CD4+ and CD8+ fractions. Amplification of TCR beta CDR3 regions was done by immunoSEQ multiplex PCR with primers that anneal to V and J segments. A synthetic immune receptor repertoire was used to minimize amplification bias, and remaining bias was computationally removed after sequencing. The published analysis was carried out like this. Repertoire diversity was quantified as the Shannon entropy index using custom Python scripts. Unsorted, CD4+ and CD8+ repertoires were analyzed separately, except for combined analyses in which CD4+ and CD8+ sequences were merged in silico. This immuneACCESS table, as held by TCRdb, lists in-frame sequences with V and J called but not all clones. Of the missing ones, under half trace to an unresolved V gene in checked studies; the others have no known cause. V and J calls and clone size are as listed in that table; D and trimming were resolved from the DNA. Here the sample has about 33,000 clones; approximately 94% occur a single time. Of the sample, roughly 2.1% is held by the ten largest clones.

After removal of 6 bases from V and 5 bases from J, the junction retains 9 bases not matched to a gene. The CDR3 covers 15 residues, taking in both the cysteine and the phenylalanine. Only the CDR3 region is kept as DNA, spanning 45 bases read in frame from base 1. In the germline V gene, CDR1 corresponds to LGHNA and CDR2 to YNFKEQ. What the time point label conveys for this sample: newly diagnosed, previously untreated cHL patient sample. As a comparison group for the relapsed/refractory trial patients, PBMCs were sequenced from patients with newly diagnosed, previously untreated classical Hodgkin lymphoma. Peripheral blood was collected in 8 mL Vacutainer Cell Preparation Tubes, from which PBMCs were isolated by centrifugation and then cryopreserved.

This sequence uses TRBV4-2 and TRBJ1-2; 10 bases in the junction line up with TRBD1. Sequencing input: peripheral blood mononuclear cells (PBMCs). The receptor was isolated from a human donor with classical Hodgkin lymphoma. The nucleotides read TGTGCCAGCAGTCCCCCCGACAGGGGGCCGTATGGCTACACCTTC. This yields the protein CASSPPDRGPYGYTF.